The 29 T cell receptor beta chains in this list originate from one sample, sequenced in a study of Ad26.COV2.S vaccination and SARS-CoV-2 variants. Specified treatment: some 20 received Ad26.COV2.S at low or high dose, single or two shots; about 5 received placebo; per-sample allocation not given. The samples date from day 63 after the first vaccine or placebo injection. Some clones are missing from TCRdb's copy, which holds only in-frame ones; the method was immunoSEQ multiplex PCR. Of 440,000 or so clones in the sample, about nine tenths were seen once. Sequences were derived from peripheral blood, sampled in a trial of Ad26.COV2.S vaccine versus placebo. The receptors here all came from a person between 18 and 60 years old who received the Ad26.COV2.S COVID-19 vaccine or a placebo.

V usage is TRBV6-6 and J usage is TRBJ2-3; a possible D gene is TRBD1 (5 bases). Germline V lookup: CDR1 MNHNY, CDR2 SVGAGI (reference sequence). With 8 bases removed from V and 2 bases from J, the gap between germline ends came to 20 bases. CDR3 length: 16 residues. CDR3 sequence: CASLDGVNGATDTQYF. In DNA, the CDR3 is TGTGCCAGCTTGGATGGGGTAAATGGGGCCACAGATACGCAGTATTTT.

The rearrangement joins TRBV3-1 (or the pseudogene TRBV3-2) to TRBJ1-1; D not certain. The CDR3 loop spans 12 amino acids. In germline, CDR1 is LGHDT, CDR2 YNNKEL (reference sequence). Deletions cut 3 bases from V and 5 bases from J, with 7 bases between. CDR3 bases: TGTGCCAGCAGCCAGTCCATAACTGAAGCTTTCTTT. Translation: CASSQSITEAFF.

The chain is built from TRBV9 and TRBJ2-2; no clear D. Per germline, CDR1 SGDLS and CDR2 YYNGEE. The CDR3 length is 12 residues. V lost 1 base and J lost 7, with 5 bases in between. CDR3 nucleotide sequence: TGTGCCAGCAGCGTACTGGGCGGGGAGCTGTTTTTT. Amino acid sequence: CASSVLGGELFF.

This chain joins TRBV23-1 and TRBJ2-1; 14 bases match TRBD2. TRBV23-1 counts as an open reading frame of uncertain function. The junction had 13 bases not matched to a gene; V was cut back by 4 bases and J by 8 bases. The CDR3 runs to 18 residues. The CDR3 protein is CASSPYLYPGLAGDEQFF. The DNA for the CDR3 is TGCGCCAGCAGTCCGTATCTTTATCCGGGACTAGCGGGAGATGAGCAGTTCTTC.

The sample holds a few counts of this clone. This chain uses TRBV5-6 with TRBJ1-1; 7 positions match TRBD1. This CDR3 has 16 residues. The V and J ends lost 0 bases and 0 bases, in that order; junction bases with no gene match: 5. Germline loops: CDR1 SGHDT, CDR2 YYEEEE. Here the CDR3 reads CASSLETGRLNTEAFF. As DNA, the CDR3 is TGTGCCAGCAGCTTGGAGACAGGGAGGCTGAACACTGAAGCTTTCTTT.

The genes are TRBV7-9 and TRBJ1-2, with D perhaps matching TRBD1 (5 bases). V was pared by 5 bases and J by 4 bases, with 11 bases between. CDR1 and CDR2 (germline): SEHNR, FQNEAQ (reference sequence). The CDR3 covers 13 residues. CDR3 DNA: TGTGCCAGCAGCCCAGGGCGGGTCTATGGCTACACCTTC. The encoded protein is CASSPGRVYGYTF. The whole variable domain, filled in from reference TRBV7-9 and TRBJ1-2, reads DTGVSQNPRHKITKRGQNVTFRCDPISEHNRLYWYRQTLGQGPEFLTYFQNEAQLEKSRLLSDRFSAERPKGSFSTLEIQRTEQGDSAMYLCASSPGRVYGYTFGSGTRLTVV.

The rearrangement joins TRBV27 to TRBJ2-2, with 15 bases fitting TRBD2. J lost 6 bases, V lost 2 bases, and 19 bases had no gene match. The CDR3 is 22 amino acids. The germline V gene encodes CDR1 MNHEY and CDR2 SMNVEV (reference sequence). CDR3 region: CASSLRSLYGTSGRIFPGELFF. The DNA for the CDR3 is TGTGCCAGCAGTTTAAGGTCCCTATACGGGACTAGCGGGAGGATCTTCCCCGGGGAGCTGTTTTTT.

The genes are TRBV28 and TRBJ2-2, with D perhaps being TRBD1 or TRBD2 (5 bases each). The CDR3 runs to 16 residues. Germline CDR1 and CDR2: MDHEN and SYDVKM. V lost 7 bases, J lost 0 bases, and 15 bases lay in between. Here the CDR3 reads CASKHPGTANTGELFF. Written as DNA, the CDR3 is TGTGCCAGCAAACATCCCGGGACCGCGAACACCGGGGAGCTGTTTTTT.

The chain links TRBV6-5 to TRBJ2-7; unclear D gene. The V and J ends lost 8 bases and 0 bases respectively, with 5 bases between them. The CDR3 runs 11 residues. Germline V gene lookup returns CDR1 MNHEY and CDR2 SVGAGI. The CDR3 here is CASGLSYEQYF. The CDR3 nucleotides are TGTGCCAGCGGCCTCTCCTACGAGCAGTACTTC.

CDR3 sequence (DNA): TGTGCCAGCAGCCGCACCGTCAGGTCCTACGAGCAGTACTTC. Amino acids: CASSRTVRSYEQYF. The rearrangement links TRBV11-2 to TRBJ2-7; no reliable D call. V was clipped by 5 bases and J by 1 base, with 12 bases between them. CDR1 and CDR2 from the germline V gene are SGHAT and FQNNGV. CDR3 length: 14 residues.

This sequence joins TRBV19 and TRBJ2-7; D may correspond to TRBD1 or TRBD2 (5 bases each). The CDR3 extends over 13 amino acids. CDR1 and CDR2 from the germline V gene are LNHDA and SQIVND (reference sequence). V shed 6 bases and J shed 2 bases, with 11 bases lying between them. CDR3 region: CASSLGAAYEQYF. The CDR3 DNA follows: TGTGCCAGTAGCCTCGGGGCAGCCTACGAGCAGTACTTC.

This clone showed up just once. This chain links TRBV5-6 with TRBJ2-1, with D possibly matching TRBD2 (7 bases). Germline V gene lookup returns CDR1 SGHDT and CDR2 YYEEEE. Trimming pared 1 base from V and 4 bases from J, leaving 12 bases between. The CDR3 runs to 15 residues. The CDR3 reads CASSLSGEGYNEQFF. CDR3 DNA: TGTGCCAGCAGCTTGTCAGGGGAGGGGTACAATGAGCAGTTCTTC.

The chain joins TRBV20-1 to TRBJ1-2, with TRBD1 as a possible D gene (5 bases). Germline V CDR1 and CDR2: DFQATT, SNEGSKA (reference sequence). The CDR3 is made up of 11 amino acids. Trimming shortened V by 8 bases and J by 8 bases, and 15 bases separated the two germline ends. The CDR3 DNA reads as TGCAGTCCTAACGCCCAGGGCGGCTACACCTTC. It translates to CSPNAQGGYTF.

The chain combines TRBV6-5 with TRBJ2-7; maybe TRBD1 (5 bases). The V end lost 7 bases, the J end lost 3 bases, and 10 bases lay between the germline ends. The CDR3 sequence is 12 residues long. Germline V gives CDR1 MNHEY, CDR2 SVGAGI. Written as DNA, the CDR3 is TGTGCCAGCACGGACATCGGCTACGAGCAGTACTTC. Translated: CASTDIGYEQYF.

J is TRBJ2-5 and V is TRBV3-1 (or the pseudogene TRBV3-2); TRBD1 might be the D (5 bases). CDR1 is LGHDT, CDR2 YNNKEL, per germline (reference sequence). The length of the CDR3 is 13 residues. The V end was cut by 7 bases, the J end by 2 bases, with 11 bases between. Here the CDR3 DNA reads TGTGCCAGCATGGTCAGGGATCAAGAGACCCAGTACTTC. Its translation is CASMVRDQETQYF.

This clone was counted a single time. The chain is built from TRBV7-9 and TRBJ2-1, with TRBD2 matching over 8 bases. CDR1 and CDR2 from the germline V gene are SEHNR and FQNEAQ (reference sequence). V was pared by 2 bases and J by 6 bases, with 6 bases of the junction left unmatched. The CDR3 is 15 residues long. This chain's CDR3 is CASSLLAGGPNEQFF. For the CDR3, the DNA is TGTGCCAGCAGCTTACTTGCGGGGGGACCCAATGAGCAGTTCTTC.

The chain links TRBV15 to TRBJ2-5, with a possible D match to TRBD2 (6 bases). The CDR3 totals 14 residues. Trimming shortened V by 1 base and J by 7 bases, and 13 bases separated the two germline ends. CDR1 is LNHNV, CDR2 YYDKDF, per germline (reference sequence). The CDR3 DNA reads TGTGCCACCAGCAGAGTAGGAGGGTCGGCGACCCAGTACTTC. Amino acids: CATSRVGGSATQYF.

Of note for this clone: The same CDR3 arises from other DNA sequences in this sample as well. The genes are TRBV9 and TRBJ2-1; no clear D gene. V was pared by 0 bases and J by 4 bases, with 5 bases between. The CDR3 loop spans 13 amino acids. Per the germline V gene, CDR1 is SGDLS and CDR2 is YYNGEE. The CDR3 sequence is CASSVDSYNEQFF. The CDR3 DNA is TGTGCCAGCAGCGTAGATAGTTACAATGAGCAGTTCTTC.

This rearrangement joins TRBV30 to TRBJ1-5; possible D gene TRBD1, 6 bases. This CDR3 comprises 13 residues. Germline CDR1 is GTSNPN and CDR2 is SVGIG (reference sequence). Deletions cut 0 bases from V and 6 bases from J, with 9 bases between. CDR3: CAWSVQGPQPQHF. CDR3 bases: TGTGCCTGGAGTGTACAGGGTCCTCAGCCCCAGCATTTT.

The chain links TRBV6-1 to TRBJ2-7; 11 nucleotides agree with TRBD2. This CDR3 spans 16 amino acids. V shed 4 bases, J shed 1 base, and the junction held 6 bases outside the gene matches. CDR1 and CDR2 (germline): MNHNS, SASEGT. CDR3 amino acids: CASSGLGTSGSYEQYF. As DNA, the CDR3 is TGTGCCAGCAGTGGACTAGGGACTAGCGGATCCTACGAGCAGTACTTC.

This chain links TRBV19 with TRBJ1-5, with D hard to call. V was cut by 8 bases and J by 0 bases, with 14 bases left in between. This CDR3 has 15 amino acids. Germline V gives CDR1 LNHDA, CDR2 SQIVND (reference sequence). CDR3 sequence (DNA): TGTGCCAGTCAACAACAGAGACATAGCAATCAGCCCCAGCATTTT. It encodes CASQQQRHSNQPQHF. Complete variable domain (other parts from reference TRBV19 and TRBJ1-5): DGGITQSPKYLFRKEGQNVTLSCEQNLNHDAMYWYRQDPGQGLRLIYYSQIVNDFQKGDIAEGYSVSREKKESFPLTVTSAQKNPTAFYLCASQQQRHSNQPQHFGDGTRLSIL.

The CDR3 bases are TGTGCCAGCAGTTTAAGGGTCTACTCTGGGGCCAACGTCCTGACTTTC. Translated, it gives CASSLRVYSGANVLTF. This sequence joins TRBV28 and TRBJ2-6, with D unclear. This CDR3 comprises 16 residues. The germline gives CDR1 MDHEN, CDR2 SYDVKM. V lost 2 bases and J lost 0, with 8 bases in between.

CDR3 DNA sequence: TGTGCCAGCAGCCTCTTCGACTCTGGAAACACCATATATTTT. It codes for CASSLFDSGNTIYF. The gene calls are TRBV7-6 and TRBJ1-3; D is ambiguous. The V end lost 5 bases, the J end lost 0 bases, and 8 bases lay between the germline ends. CDR1 and CDR2 from the germline V gene are SGHVS and FNYEAQ. The CDR3 has 14 residues.

The chain recombines TRBV18 with TRBJ1-5, with TRBD1 as a possible D gene (5 bases). This CDR3 has 13 amino acids. The V end was cut by 6 bases, the J end by 8 bases, with 14 bases between. The germline V gene has CDR1 KGHSH and CDR2 LQKENI. CDR3 sequence (DNA): TGTGCCAGCTCTTGGCAGGGTAACGAGCCCCAGCATTTT. Residues: CASSWQGNEPQHF.

The rearrangement uses TRBV18 and TRBJ1-2; D call uncertain. V lost 1 base and J lost 0, with 9 bases in between. CDR1 and CDR2 (germline): KGHSH, LQKENI. The CDR3 covers 15 residues. Here the CDR3 DNA reads TGTGCCAGCTCACCACGTATAGGGCCTAACTATGGCTACACCTTC. Residues: CASSPRIGPNYGYTF.

This clone was observed a handful of times. V gene TRBV7-3 combines with J gene TRBJ1-1; D not certain. V dropped 3 bases and J dropped 3 bases, with 8 bases sitting between them. The CDR3 has 13 residues. Per the germline V gene, CDR1 is SGHTA and CDR2 is FQGTGA. The CDR3 region has the DNA TGTGCCAGCAGCTTGGAGGTTTACACTGAAGCTTTCTTT. Translation: CASSLEVYTEAFF.

Comment on this clone: The junction shows a germline mismatch at one end, possibly a read error. The rearrangement uses TRBV18 and TRBJ1-1; possibly TRBD1 for D (5 bases). The CDR3 loop spans 15 amino acids. The germline V gene has CDR1 KGHSH and CDR2 LQKENI. The CDR3 region has the DNA TGTGCCAGCGCACCTATCGAGACAGTGGGGACTGAAGCTTTCTTT. Translating gives CASAPIETVGTEAFF.

The chain couples TRBV19 to TRBJ1-2, with D hard to call. Germline-derived CDR1 and CDR2 are LNHDA and SQIVND (reference sequence). V was clipped by 0 bases and J by 2 bases, with 10 bases between them. CDR3 size: 15 residues. In nucleotides, the CDR3 is TGTGCCAGTAGTATAGATGTGGCGCGGAACTATGGCTACACCTTC. Residues: CASSIDVARNYGYTF.

This clone was counted a few times. The J gene is TRBJ1-2, the V gene TRBV2; the D is unclear. The germline CDR1 and CDR2 sequences are SNHLY and FYNNEI. The germline V and J ends were trimmed by 6 bases and 6 bases, with 20 bases remaining between them. This CDR3 comprises 15 residues. The CDR3, as DNA: TGTGCCAGCAGGATGGATTCCGCGGAGTGGAATGGCTACACCTTC. Protein product: CASRMDSAEWNGYTF.